The 10 T cell receptor beta chains listed next were all sequenced from one sample in a study of blood T cell repertoires in COVID-19. Sequencing was performed with immunoSEQ multiplex PCR; in TCRdb, only in-frame clones are kept and a portion is missing. Of some 140,000 clones listed, roughly 80% are singletons. The sequenced sample consisted of PBMCs or T cells enriched from blood (not recorded which). The receptor set was obtained from a man aged 50 or older who had recovered from COVID-19.

Only a few counts were recorded for this clone. The rearrangement uses TRBV6-5 and TRBJ2-1; D is perhaps TRBD1 (5 bases). Trimming removed 5 bases from V and 7 bases from J, with 9 bases in between. The CDR3 covers 12 residues. The germline V gene encodes CDR1 MNHEY and CDR2 SVGAGI. The CDR3 is CASSPRVNEQFF. The CDR3 DNA is TGTGCCAGCAGTCCCAGGGTTAATGAGCAGTTCTTC.

The genes are TRBV30 and TRBJ2-3, with 9 positions matching TRBD2. The CDR3 consists of 16 residues. Unmatched junction bases numbered 12, after V lost 3 bases and J lost 5 bases. Germline V gene data show CDR1 as GTSNPN and CDR2 as SVGIG (reference sequence). CDR3 coding DNA: TGTGCCTGGAGAACCGGGACTAGCCTTTATGTAGATACGCAGTATTTT. Translated: CAWRTGTSLYVDTQYF.

This chain uses TRBV13 with TRBJ1-1; unclear D gene. The CDR3 is made up of 14 amino acids. The V end was cut by 1 base, the J end by 8 bases, with 14 bases between. Germline CDR1 is PRHDT and CDR2 is FYEKMQ (reference sequence). CDR3 DNA: TGTGCCAGCAGCTTAGCCCCCGGGAGTCCCGAAGCTTTCTTT. Residues: CASSLAPGSPEAFF. Using reference TRBV13 and TRBJ1-1 for the parts outside the CDR3, the full variable domain is AAGVIQSPRHLIKEKRETATLKCYPIPRHDTVYWYQQGPGQDPQFLISFYEKMQSDKGSIPDRFSAQQFSDYHSELNMSSLELGDSALYFCASSLAPGSPEAFFGQGTRLTVV.

The chain is built from TRBV5-1 and TRBJ2-3, with TRBD2 matching 7 bases. Germline V gene data show CDR1 as SGHRS and CDR2 as YFSETQ. There are 16 residues in the CDR3. Losses at the gene ends were 1 base for V and 3 bases for J; bases not matched to a gene: 8. CDR3 nucleotides: TGCGCCAGCAGCTTGAAGTCCGGGGGGATGACAGATACGCAGTATTTT. Translation: CASSLKSGGMTDTQYF.

This clone was counted only a few times. This chain links TRBV11-1 with TRBJ2-2; D is unclear. V was trimmed by 5 bases and J by 0 bases, leaving 13 bases between them. The CDR3 has 16 residues. Germline lookup yields CDR1 SGHAT and CDR2 FQDESV (reference sequence). This CDR3 reads CASSPRINANTGELFF. The CDR3 DNA reads as TGTGCCAGCAGCCCGAGGATAAACGCGAACACCGGGGAGCTGTTTTTT.

V gene TRBV19 combines with J gene TRBJ1-2; D not resolved. Per the germline V gene, CDR1 is LNHDA and CDR2 is SQIVND (reference sequence). The CDR3 extends over 12 amino acids. Deletions cut 7 bases from V and 2 bases from J, with 8 bases between. The CDR3 region has the DNA TGTGCCAGTATGGCGGTAAACTATGGCTACACCTTC. Translation: CASMAVNYGYTF.

V usage is TRBV6-1 and J usage is TRBJ2-5; 8 bases match TRBD1. The CDR3 runs to 15 residues. J was trimmed by 3 bases and V by 7 bases; bases with no gene match: 10. CDR1 is MNHNS, CDR2 SASEGT, per germline. In DNA, the CDR3 is TGTGCCAGCACGCCGTCGGACAGGGTCAAAGAGACCCAGTACTTC. Translated, it gives CASTPSDRVKETQYF.

As DNA, the CDR3 is TGCGCCAGCACAGGGACAAACTACGAGCAGTACTTC. Its translation: CASTGTNYEQYF. The V and J genes are TRBV5-1 and TRBJ2-7; TRBD1 is a possible D gene (6 bases). Per the germline V gene, CDR1 is SGHRS and CDR2 is YFSETQ. The CDR3 has 12 amino acids. The V gene lost 6 bases and the J gene lost 3 bases, with 10 bases spanning the gap.

The chain combines TRBV5-1 with TRBJ2-2; 7 bases fit TRBD2. The ends lost 0 bases at V and 4 bases at J; junction bases unmatched: 3. The CDR3 spans 15 residues. Germline loops: CDR1 SGHRS, CDR2 YFSETQ. Written as DNA, the CDR3 is TGCGCCAGCAGCTTGGGCGGGGGAATCACCGGGGAGCTGTTTTTT. Residues: CASSLGGGITGELFF.

The CDR3 protein is CASSSGQGTSYEQYF. Here the CDR3 DNA reads TGTGCCAGCAGCTCGGGACAGGGGACCTCCTACGAGCAGTACTTC. This sequence joins TRBV7-2 and TRBJ2-7; 10 nucleotides match TRBD1. The trim removed 4 bases at V and 0 bases at J, leaving 3 bases unmatched. Germline-derived CDR1 and CDR2 are SGHTA and FQGNSA. The CDR3 totals 15 residues. Supplemented by reference TRBV7-2 and TRBJ2-7, the full variable domain reads GAGVSQSPSNKVTEKGKDVELRCDPISGHTALYWYRQSLGQGLEFLIYFQGNSAPDKSGLPSDRFSAERTGGSVSTLTIQRTQQEDSAVYLCASSSGQGTSYEQYFGPGTRLTVT.